The rows below give T cell receptor beta chains drawn from one sample of a study of blood T cell repertoires in COVID-19. Using immunoSEQ multiplex PCR, the repertoire was profiled, and TCRdb retains in-frame clones only, with some absent. The table records 40,000 or so clones, around 86% of them present only once. The sequenced material came from peripheral blood. These receptors originate from a man aged 50-59 years with active COVID-19. The CDR3 runs from the conserved cysteine through the conserved F or W. The D gene is left open where the match is weak. Clone size is shown for a subset of rows, as once, few, many or a class of expanded clone.

abundance,v_gene,j_gene,len,d_gene,CDR3nt,CDR3aa
-,TRBV19,TRBJ1-5,15,-,TGTGCCAGTTTACCCGGGGGGGTAGGCAATCAGCCCCAGCATTTT,CASLPGGVGNQPQHF
-,TRBV12-5,TRBJ1-1,12,-,TGTGCTAGTGGTTACGGTACCACTGAAGCTTTCTTT,CASGYGTTEAFF
-,TRBV7-7,TRBJ2-7,15,TRBD2,TGTGCCAGCAGCTTGGGGCTAGCGGGAGACCACGAGCAGTACTTC,CASSLGLAGDHEQYF
once,TRBV2,TRBJ2-1,15,-,TGTGCCAGCCCTGATCGGGCGGGCTCCTACAATGAGCAGTTCTTC,CASPDRAGSYNEQFF
-,TRBV25-1,TRBJ1-5,13,-,TGTGCCAGCAGCGTCACAGGGAATCAGCCCCAGCATTTT,CASSVTGNQPQHF
few,TRBV14,TRBJ2-7,13,-,TGTGCCAGCAGCCCCCGGACAGCGGGGGAGCAGTACTTC,CASSPRTAGEQYF
few,TRBV6-5,TRBJ2-2,11,-,TGTGCCAGCAGTTCCGCCGGGGAGCTGTTTTTT,CASSSAGELFF
-,TRBV4-1,TRBJ1-1,15,-,TGCGCCAGCAGTAAGCCATTGGACAAGAACACTGAAGCTTTCTTT,CASSKPLDKNTEAFF
-,TRBV4-3,TRBJ2-2,17,TRBD1,TGCGCCAGCAGCCGTTCCCTTCGGGACAGTCAAATCGGGGAGCTGTTTTTT,CASSRSLRDSQIGELFF
-,TRBV27,TRBJ1-6,18,TRBD1,TGTGCCAGCAGCCCAAGGGGCCTAACGGGGACAGGGGATTCACCCCTCCACTTT,CASSPRGLTGTGDSPLHF
-,TRBV19,TRBJ1-2,14,TRBD1,TGTGCCAGTAGTAGCGGGACAGCCTCCTATGGCTACACCTTC,CASSSGTASYGYTF
-,TRBV7-9,TRBJ1-2,13,-,TGTGCCAGCAGCCCCGGGTCTAACGGTCGCTACACCTTC,CASSPGSNGRYTF
-,TRBV15,TRBJ2-7,17,-,TGTGCCACCAGCAGAGAGCCCCCACTAGTAGTTTCCTACGAGCAGTACTTC,CATSREPPLVVSYEQYF
-,TRBV3-1/TRBV3-2,TRBJ1-2,17,TRBD1,TGTGCCAGCAGCCGTACAGGGGGCGAACCTTCTAACTATGGCTACACCTTC,CASSRTGGEPSNYGYTF
-,TRBV28,TRBJ2-2,16,-,TGTGCCAGCAGTCTCCACGGGACTGGAAACACCGGGGAGCTGTTTTTT,CASSLHGTGNTGELFF
-,TRBV10-3,TRBJ2-1,12,TRBD2,TGTGCCATCAGTGGTGCGGGAGTTGAGCAGTTCTTC,CAISGAGVEQFF
-,TRBV19,TRBJ2-7,15,TRBD2,TGTGCCAGTCAAAAACTAGCGGGAGGTTCCTACGAGCAGTACTTC,CASQKLAGGSYEQYF
once,TRBV5-6,TRBJ1-2,14,-,TGTGCCAGCAGCTTTCAGGGAGGGCATCATGGCTACACCTTC,CASSFQGGHHGYTF
-,TRBV15,TRBJ2-3,14,TRBD1,TGTGCCACCAGCAAGGACAGGGACGGGGATACGCAGTATTTT,CATSKDRDGDTQYF
-,TRBV6-5,TRBJ1-6,16,-,TGTGCCAGCAGTTACGTAGGCGGCCAGGGGAATTCACCCCTCCACTTT,CASSYVGGQGNSPLHF
-,TRBV5-4,TRBJ2-6,15,-,TGTGCCAGCAGCTTGGGAGGAACTGGGGCCAACGTCCTGACTTTC,CASSLGGTGANVLTF
-,TRBV27,TRBJ1-5,14,TRBD1,TGTGCCAGCAGTCGGACAGGGGGCAATCAGCCCCAGCATTTT,CASSRTGGNQPQHF
-,TRBV12-3/TRBV12-4,TRBJ2-1,12,-,TGTGCCAGCAGTCTGCAGGGTTATGAGCAGTTCTTC,CASSLQGYEQFF
-,TRBV4-1,TRBJ1-2,14,-,TGCGCCAGCAGCCCAGGGAACTTAAACTATGGCTACACCTTC,CASSPGNLNYGYTF
-,TRBV24-1,TRBJ2-1,17,-,TGTGCCACCAGTGATCCTTCGGACGGGAGCTCCTACAATGAGCAGTTCTTC,CATSDPSDGSSYNEQFF
-,TRBV2,TRBJ1-3,13,-,TGTGCCAGCAATGAGGGAGCTGGAAACACCATATATTTT,CASNEGAGNTIYF
-,TRBV25-1,TRBJ2-7,16,TRBD2,TGTGCCAGCAGGGAGAGCTCTAGCGGGAGGTCCTACGAGCAGTACTTC,CASRESSSGRSYEQYF
-,TRBV10-2,TRBJ1-6,15,-,TGCGCCAGCAGCTGGCCGGGGGATCATAATTCACCCCTCCACTTT,CASSWPGDHNSPLHF
-,TRBV28,TRBJ1-2,13,TRBD1,TGTGCCAGCAGCCGGACAGGGAGTAGTGGCTACACCTTC,CASSRTGSSGYTF
-,TRBV4-1,TRBJ2-7,16,TRBD2,TGCGCCAGCAGCCAAGCTGGGGCTAGCGGGACATACGAGCAGTACTTC,CASSQAGASGTYEQYF
-,TRBV27,TRBJ1-2,13,-,TGTGCCAGCAGCCCCCTCGTCGGTTATGGCTACACCTTC,CASSPLVGYGYTF
-,TRBV13,TRBJ2-7,14,-,TGTGCCAGCAGCTTAGGGACAGGACTCTACGAGCAGTACTTC,CASSLGTGLYEQYF
-,TRBV6-4,TRBJ2-1,16,-,TGTGCCAGCAGTGACACGAGAGAGGGAAGGTACAATGAGCAGTTCTTC,CASSDTREGRYNEQFF
-,TRBV5-1,TRBJ2-1,14,TRBD2,TGCGCCAGCAGCTTGGCAGGGAGGGACAATGAGCAGTTCTTC,CASSLAGRDNEQFF
-,TRBV13,TRBJ2-1,15,TRBD2,TGTGCCAGCAGCTTAAGACTAGCGGGAGGACGGGAGCAGTTCTTC,CASSLRLAGGREQFF
-,TRBV10-3,TRBJ2-1,16,TRBD2,TGTGCCATCAGTGAGTCCTTTGCGGGAGGTACGGGTGAGCAGTTCTTC,CAISESFAGGTGEQFF
-,TRBV3-1/TRBV3-2,TRBJ2-2,15,-,TGTGCCAGCAGCCACGGGCTAAGGGGTCCCGGGGAGCTGTTTTTT,CASSHGLRGPGELFF
-,TRBV19,TRBJ2-1,15,TRBD2,TGTGCCAGTAGTATAATAGCGGGGGTAGACAATGAGCAGTTCTTC,CASSIIAGVDNEQFF
-,TRBV27,TRBJ2-1,13,-,TGTGCCACTTCCTTGGGAGGTCTCAATGAGCAGTTCTTC,CATSLGGLNEQFF
few,TRBV10-3,TRBJ2-7,14,TRBD2,TGTGCCATCAGTGAGGTAGCGGGAGGGTACGAGCAGTACTTC,CAISEVAGGYEQYF
few,TRBV29-1,TRBJ2-3,12,-,TGCAGCGTTGAATTCGGTTCAGATACGCAGTATTTT,CSVEFGSDTQYF